One and the same sample provided the 25 T cell receptor beta chains below, sequenced in a study of cytomegalovirus exposure and HLA in healthy donors. Sequencing was performed with immunoSEQ multiplex PCR; in TCRdb, only in-frame clones are kept and a portion is missing. The data show about 57,000 clones, 80% to 90% seen once. The source material was PBMCs. These receptors were collected from a woman in her late teens or twenties in good health and CMV-seronegative.

The V gene is TRBV28, the J gene TRBJ2-1; 7 bases match TRBD2. The length of the CDR3 is 15 residues. Trimming at V came to 5 bases and at J to 3 bases, leaving 7 bases not matched to a gene. The germline V gene has CDR1 MDHEN and CDR2 SYDVKM. The CDR3 DNA follows: TGTGCCAGCAGTCGACCCGGGACTAACTACAATGAGCAGTTCTTC. As protein: CASSRPGTNYNEQFF.

V usage is TRBV19 and J usage is TRBJ1-2; D unresolved. V dropped 9 bases and J dropped 5 bases, with 25 bases sitting between them. CDR3 length: 16 residues. Germline CDR1 and CDR2: LNHDA and SQIVND (reference sequence). The CDR3 nucleotides are TGTGCCAGCAACACCCGGTCAGCGCCTCACGGATATGGCTACACCTTC. It translates to CASNTRSAPHGYGYTF.

This clone was seen more than once but under ten times. The rearrangement joins TRBV11-2 to TRBJ1-5; 9 bases agree with TRBD1. V was clipped by 4 bases and J by 6 bases; unmatched bases: 7. Germline CDR1 is SGHAT and CDR2 is FQNNGV. This CDR3 is built from 15 residues. CDR3 loop: CASSSTGGRFQPQHF. Here the CDR3 DNA reads TGTGCCAGCAGCTCGACAGGGGGGAGGTTTCAGCCCCAGCATTTT. Full variable domain (outside the CDR3, taken from reference TRBV11-2 and TRBJ1-5): EAGVAQSPRYKIIEKRQSVAFWCNPISGHATLYWYQQILGQGPKLLIQFQNNGVVDDSQLPKDRFSAERLKGVDSTLKIQPAKLEDSAVYLCASSSTGGRFQPQHFGDGTRLSIL.

This clone has just one count. The J gene is TRBJ1-5, the V gene TRBV30; D unclear. CDR1 is GTSNPN and CDR2 is SVGIG in the germline V gene (reference sequence). This CDR3 has 15 residues. V lost 2 bases, J lost 0 bases, and 11 bases lay in between. The DNA for the CDR3 is TGTGCCTGGAGTCCTAAAGTTAATAGCAATCAGCCCCAGCATTTT. It yields the protein CAWSPKVNSNQPQHF.

DNA of the CDR3: TGCGCCAGCAGCTTAGGTGGCGGTGGCGAAAAACTGTTTTTT. Translation gives CASSLGGGGEKLFF. The V call is TRBV5-1, the J call TRBJ1-4; D is uncertain. The germline V gene encodes CDR1 SGHRS and CDR2 YFSETQ. The CDR3 runs 14 residues. Trimming stripped 2 bases from V and 8 bases from J, with 13 bases between.

This rearrangement joins TRBV10-3 to TRBJ2-3, with TRBD2 matching 10 bases. Germline CDR1 and CDR2: ENHRY and SYGVKD. The CDR3 length is 18 residues. V gave up 6 bases and J gave up 0 bases; unmatched junction bases: 12. The CDR3 region has the DNA TGTGCCATCAGGGCGCGGCTAGCGGGAGTCTCTAGCACAGATACGCAGTATTTT. Translation gives CAIRARLAGVSSTDTQYF.

This rearrangement joins TRBV28 to TRBJ2-7; TRBD2 might be the D (6 bases). V lost 3 bases to trimming and J lost 0 bases, with 12 bases between them. Germline loops: CDR1 MDHEN, CDR2 SYDVKM. This CDR3 region has 15 residues. The CDR3, as DNA: TGTGCCAGCAGTTTGAGGGGACTTAACTCCTACGAGCAGTACTTC. This sequence encodes CASSLRGLNSYEQYF.

This sequence joins TRBV28 and TRBJ1-2, with 9 bases fitting TRBD1. Unmatched junction bases numbered 13, after V lost 5 bases and J lost 3 bases. The CDR3 contains 17 residues. Germline CDR1 and CDR2: MDHEN and SYDVKM. The CDR3 loop reads CASSPSGTGKWDYGYTF. The CDR3 coding sequence is TGTGCCAGCAGTCCATCCGGGACAGGGAAGTGGGACTATGGCTACACCTTC.

As regards this clone: This specimen includes other DNA sequences encoding the same CDR3. This sequence joins TRBV25-1 and TRBJ1-4; maybe TRBD1 (5 bases). Trimming cost V 1 base and J 7 bases, with 10 bases left between them. The V gene's germline CDR1 is MGHDK and CDR2 SYGVNS. The CDR3 is 14 amino acids. CDR3 in amino acids: CASSESGSGEKLFF. As DNA, the CDR3 is TGTGCCAGCAGTGAATCAGGGTCCGGTGAAAAACTGTTTTTT.

The chain couples TRBV5-1 to TRBJ2-1, with 7 bases lining up with TRBD1. Germline trimming cut 2 bases from V and 8 bases from J; bases unmatched to any gene: 13. This CDR3 contains 16 residues. The germline CDR1 and CDR2 sequences are SGHRS and YFSETQ. CDR3 DNA: TGCGCCAGCAGCTTAAGTTCCGGACAGGCTATCCATGAGCAGTTCTTC. Encoded protein: CASSLSSGQAIHEQFF.

This clone was seen only once. This chain links TRBV4-1 with TRBJ2-2, with 13 bases matching TRBD2. The CDR3 contains 16 residues. Germline V CDR1 and CDR2: MGHRA, YSYEKL. V gave up 8 bases and J gave up 0 bases; unmatched junction bases: 3. The DNA for the CDR3 is TGCGCCAGCGGGACTAGCGGGAACCCGAACACCGGGGAGCTGTTTTTT. Its translation: CASGTSGNPNTGELFF.

This chain joins TRBV29-1 and TRBJ1-5; no reliable D call. V was pared by 6 bases and J by 4 bases, with 13 bases between. The length of the CDR3 is 13 residues. Germline values: CDR1 SQVTM, CDR2 ANQGSEA. The CDR3 reads CSVTPEGNQPQHF. In DNA form, the CDR3 reads TGCAGCGTAACCCCCGAGGGTAATCAGCCCCAGCATTTT.

The chain has TRBV10-3 and TRBJ2-5; TRBD2 agrees at 8 bases. The J call is in doubt because the DNA end fits TRBJ2-7 better. This CDR3 has 15 residues. Germline V lookup: CDR1 ENHRY, CDR2 SYGVKD. CDR3 bases: TGTGCCATCAGGACAAGCGGGAGTCAGGCCTACGAGCAGTACTTC. It translates to CAIRTSGSQAYEQYF.

The J gene is TRBJ1-2, the V gene TRBV27, with D hard to call. The germline V and J ends were trimmed by 9 bases and 4 bases, with 15 bases remaining between them. Germline CDR1 reads MNHEY; CDR2 reads SMNVEV (reference sequence). The CDR3 totals 13 residues. The CDR3 sequence is CASWGGPLYGYTF. Written as DNA, the CDR3 is TGTGCCAGTTGGGGAGGGCCTCTCTATGGCTACACCTTC.

About this clone: Other DNA sequences in this sample translate to the same CDR3. The chain joins TRBV15 to TRBJ1-2; TRBD1 might be the D (5 bases). The CDR3 is made up of 15 amino acids. Germline CDR1 and CDR2: LNHNV and YYDKDF (reference sequence). Trimming removed 0 bases at V and 8 bases at J, with 16 bases between. CDR3 DNA sequence: TGTGCCACCAGCAGAGAAGGCTCAAGCCAGGGAGGCTACACCTTC. It translates to CATSREGSSQGGYTF.

The chain joins TRBV2 to TRBJ2-7; perhaps TRBD2 as D (7 bases). V was clipped by 4 bases and J by 3 bases, with 13 bases between them. CDR1 is SNHLY and CDR2 is FYNNEI in the germline V gene. The CDR3 has 14 residues. The CDR3 sequence is CASSARGGIYEQYF. CDR3 nucleotides: TGTGCCAGCAGTGCGAGGGGGGGCATCTACGAGCAGTACTTC.

The chain combines TRBV27 with TRBJ1-6; TRBD1 matches 12 bases. The CDR3 totals 18 residues. CDR1 is MNHEY and CDR2 is SMNVEV in the germline V gene (reference sequence). V lost 6 bases to trimming and J lost 8 bases; unmatched junction nucleotides: 14. The CDR3 bases are TGTGCCAGCAGCTACTCGGGACAGGGGGCGCCGAGGGATTCACCCCTCCACTTT. It translates to CASSYSGQGAPRDSPLHF.

The rearrangement uses TRBV6-5 and TRBJ1-2; possibly TRBD1 for D (5 bases). Germline V gives CDR1 MNHEY, CDR2 SVGAGI. This CDR3 has 14 residues. The V end lost 4 bases, the J end lost 5 bases, and 14 bases lay between the germline ends. As DNA, the CDR3 is TGTGCCAGCAGTTCGGGATCGGGACTGTATGGCTACACCTTC. Its translation: CASSSGSGLYGYTF.

This clone was seen just once. The chain links TRBV5-1 to TRBJ2-3; TRBD2 is a possible D gene (5 bases). This CDR3 spans 13 amino acids. Trimming shortened V by 6 bases and J by 0 bases, and 8 bases separated the two germline ends. The germline V gene has CDR1 SGHRS and CDR2 YFSETQ. In DNA, the CDR3 is TGCGCCAGCAAACGGGATAGCACAGATACGCAGTATTTT. Residues: CASKRDSTDTQYF.

This clone was counted a few times. The chain carries TRBV7-8 and TRBJ2-5; D is unresolved. The CDR3 is 12 amino acids. CDR1 and CDR2 (germline): SGHVS, FQNEAQ. V was clipped by 3 bases and J by 5 bases, with 7 bases between them. CDR3 nucleotide sequence: TGTGCCAGCAGCTTCATGGCCGAGACCCAGTACTTC. Translated, it gives CASSFMAETQYF. The full variable domain, in which reference TRBV7-8 and TRBJ2-5 provide the parts outside the CDR3, is GAGVSQSPRYKVAKRGQDVALRCDPISGHVSLFWYQQALGQGPEFLTYFQNEAQLDKSGLPSDRFFAERPEGSVSTLKIQRTQQEDSAVYLCASSFMAETQYFGPGTRLLVL.

This chain links TRBV5-1 with TRBJ2-5; possibly TRBD1 for D (6 bases). Trimming pared 0 bases from V and 4 bases from J, leaving 13 bases between. Germline CDR1 reads SGHRS; CDR2 reads YFSETQ. The CDR3 length is 15 residues. In nucleotides, the CDR3 is TGCGCCAGCAGCTTGGACCCAGGGGCCGGAGAGACCCAGTACTTC. Its translation is CASSLDPGAGETQYF.

The chain combines TRBV25-1 with TRBJ1-2; 10 positions match TRBD1. The V gene's germline CDR1 is MGHDK and CDR2 SYGVNS. The CDR3 runs to 12 residues. The J segment lost 8 bases and the V segment lost 4 bases, leaving 1 base of the junction unmatched. This CDR3 is CASSGTGGGYTF. CDR3 DNA sequence: TGTGCCAGCAGTGGGACAGGGGGAGGCTACACCTTC.

This chain joins TRBV19 and TRBJ2-7; possible D gene TRBD1, 6 bases. CDR3 length: 14 amino acids. Trimming shortened V by 3 bases and J by 2 bases, and 11 bases separated the two germline ends. CDR1 LNHDA and CDR2 SQIVND come from the germline V gene (reference sequence). CDR3 protein: CASSIGTRTYEQYF. In DNA, the CDR3 is TGTGCCAGTAGTATCGGGACACGGACCTACGAGCAGTACTTC.

The chain has TRBV5-1 and TRBJ2-3, with 11 bases aligning to TRBD1. The CDR3 has 14 amino acids. The germline gives CDR1 SGHRS, CDR2 YFSETQ. J lost 6 bases, V lost 2 bases, and 2 bases had no gene match. The DNA of the CDR3 is TGCGCCAGCAGCTTTGGGACAGGGGGGGATACGCAGTATTTT. Translated: CASSFGTGGDTQYF.

The chain recombines TRBV7-7 with TRBJ1-1, with TRBD1 as a possible D gene (5 bases). Trimming removed 2 bases at V and 0 bases at J, with 10 bases between. Germline V lookup: CDR1 SSHAT, CDR2 FNYEAQ (reference sequence). The CDR3 length is 15 residues. The CDR3 DNA follows: TGTGCCAGCAGCTTACATCGACAGCTGAACACTGAAGCTTTCTTT. Protein product: CASSLHRQLNTEAFF.